The sample holds a few counts of the clone carrying this T cell receptor beta chain. The length of the CDR3 is 17 residues. V was clipped by 0 bases and J by 2 bases, with 17 bases between them. Germline V gives CDR1 MGHRA, CDR2 YSYEKL. The data were taken from a study of blood T cell repertoires in COVID-19. This table comes from immunoSEQ multiplex PCR, and its TCRdb copy is limited to in-frame clones, with some not included. Of approximately 240,000 clones in the sample, less than 90% were seen once. The sequence came from a woman aged 80 or over with active or convalescent COVID-19. The sample was peripheral blood. J is TRBJ2-7 and V is TRBV4-1; possibly TRBD2 for D (6 bases). The CDR3 coding sequence is TGCGCCAGCAGCCAAGATCTCGGAGGGGCGGAAGCCTACGAGCAGTACTTC. Protein: CASSQDLGGAEAYEQYF.